These T cell receptor beta chains were read from a single sample in a study of Ad26.COV2.S vaccination and SARS-CoV-2 variants. TCRdb's copy holds only in-frame clones and misses some; the assay was immunoSEQ multiplex PCR. This table holds hundreds of thousands of clones, about nine tenths found once. The starting material was peripheral blood, obtained in a trial of Ad26.COV2.S vaccine versus placebo. These receptors originate from a person aged 18-65 years who received the Ad26.COV2.S COVID-19 vaccine or a placebo. The CDR3 runs from the conserved cysteine through the conserved F or W. D genes are given only for firm matches. The size field is filled for only some rows; it gives once, few, many or a size class.

j_call	d_call	v_call	clone_size	cdr3_nt	cdr3_aa
TRBJ2-7	.	TRBV10-2	few	TGCGCCAGCGCCCAAGTGGCCTACGAGCAGTACTTC	CASAQVAYEQYF
TRBJ2-7	.	TRBV28	.	TGTGCCAGCAGTTTACGCTACGAGCAGTACTTC	CASSLRYEQYF
TRBJ2-3	TRBD2	TRBV24-1	.	TGTGCCACCAGTGACCGGGGACTAGCGGGAGGAAAACTCACAGATACGCAGTATTTT	CATSDRGLAGGKLTDTQYF
TRBJ2-5	.	TRBV5-4	once	TGTGCCAGCAGCGGTGGACTAAAACAAGAGACCCAGTACTTC	CASSGGLKQETQYF
TRBJ1-1	.	TRBV7-9	.	TGTGCCAGCAGCTCGGGGATGAACACTGAAGCTTTCTTT	CASSSGMNTEAFF
TRBJ1-6	.	TRBV7-2	.	TGTGCCAGCAGCTTCTCCCGGGACATCCCATCACCCCTCCACTTT	CASSFSRDIPSPLHF
TRBJ1-3	.	TRBV30	.	TGTGCCTGGAGTGTGGGGGGCTCTGGAAACACCATATATTTT	CAWSVGGSGNTIYF
TRBJ1-6	.	TRBV19	few	TGTGCCAGTAGTATGGGTCAGGGGAATAATTCACCCCTCCACTTT	CASSMGQGNNSPLHF
TRBJ2-1	TRBD2	TRBV27	few	TGTGCCAGCAGTTTGGCGGGAGGGCCCTCTAAACCGCAGTTCTTC	CASSLAGGPSKPQFF
TRBJ2-5	.	TRBV7-9	.	TGTGCCAGCAGCTTATCGGCAGGGCTCCAAGAGACCCAGTACTTC	CASSLSAGLQETQYF
TRBJ2-1	.	TRBV11-2	.	TGTGCCAGCAGCCCCGCTAGGGCCAACAATGAGCAGTTCTTC	CASSPARANNEQFF
TRBJ2-4	.	TRBV6-1	.	TGTGCCAGCAGTGAAAAGAGAGCGGAGGGGAGAGCCAAAAACATTCAGTACTTC	CASSEKRAEGRAKNIQYF
TRBJ1-3	.	TRBV18	once	TGTGCCAGCTCACCCGAAGGACTCGTCGCTGGAAACACCATATATTTT	CASSPEGLVAGNTIYF
TRBJ1-1	TRBD1	TRBV5-1	.	TGCGCCAGCAGCTTGGGTGGGACAGGGCATACTGAAGCTTTCTTT	CASSLGGTGHTEAFF
TRBJ2-3	.	TRBV4-1	.	TGCGCCAGCAGCCAAGGGACTGGGGGAACAGATACGCAGTATTTT	CASSQGTGGTDTQYF
TRBJ1-2	.	TRBV29-1	.	TGCAGCGTTGGCGACTCTTCCTATGGCTACACCTTC	CSVGDSSYGYTF
TRBJ2-3	.	TRBV9	.	TGTGCCAGCAGCGTAGAATCCGCGGATACGCAGTATTTT	CASSVESADTQYF
TRBJ1-2	TRBD1	TRBV19	.	TGTGCCAGTAAAAGTATTCAGGGGGCTGACTATGGCTACACCTTC	CASKSIQGADYGYTF
TRBJ2-1	.	TRBV6-5	.	TGTGCCAGCAATCGGGGACACACGGATGAGCAGTTCTTC	CASNRGHTDEQFF
TRBJ2-7	TRBD1	TRBV9	.	TGTGCCAGCAGCGTCGCCGGGACAGGCCCCCCCTTCTACGAGCAGTACTTC	CASSVAGTGPPFYEQYF
TRBJ2-7	.	TRBV28	.	TGTGCCAGCAGTTTAAGAAAGGGGTCCGTTAGCTCCTACGAGCAGTACTTC	CASSLRKGSVSSYEQYF
TRBJ2-7	TRBD1	TRBV6-2/TRBV6-3	.	TGTGCCAGCAGTCCCGGGACAGCTTACGAGCAGTACTTC	CASSPGTAYEQYF
TRBJ2-1	.	TRBV5-5	.	TGTGCCAGCAGCCCGGGACTGGGTTCCTACAATGAGCAGTTCTTC	CASSPGLGSYNEQFF
TRBJ2-1	TRBD1	TRBV7-9	.	TGTGCCAGCAGCTTAGGACAGGGGGAGTTCTTC	CASSLGQGEFF
TRBJ2-3	.	TRBV5-4	.	TGTGCCAGCAGCTTGACTAGCACAGATACGCAGTATTTT	CASSLTSTDTQYF
TRBJ2-7	.	TRBV12-3/TRBV12-4	.	TGTGCCAGCAGTCGGGACACCTCCTACGAGCAGTACTTC	CASSRDTSYEQYF
TRBJ2-5	TRBD1	TRBV5-1	.	TGCGCCAGCAGCGGAGGCGGACAGGGGGGAGTTGGGACCCAGTACTTC	CASSGGGQGGVGTQYF
TRBJ1-5	.	TRBV28	.	TGTGCCAGCAGTTTATCCCCGAACGGCAATCAGCCCCAGCATTTT	CASSLSPNGNQPQHF